This TCR beta chain was captured in a study of T-cell memory formation after mild COVID-19. Study details: The TCR clusters were mostly specific to one donor.

Researchers used 5'RACE with constant-segment primers to make TCR alpha and TCR beta cDNA libraries that carry sample barcodes and UMIs. TCRdb re-derived calls from the 5' RACE reads in MiXCR, one entry per CDR3 protein. This table has hundreds of thousands of distinct CDR3 sequences, roughly 14% appearing once. Study-level points and caveats: Clones from the second wave (peaking day 37) had unconfirmed SARS-CoV-2 specificity.

The CDR3 has 14 residues. CDR1 and CDR2 from the germline V gene are SGHRS and YFSETQ. Trimming stripped 5 bases from V and 3 bases from J, with 13 bases between. Worth noting for this clonotype: Antigen specificity is unknown.

The gene calls are TRBV5-1 and TRBJ2-3, with D perhaps assigned TRBD1 or TRBD2 (5 bases each). Sequencing was performed on PBMCs or a T cell subset sorted from them (not recorded which). The clonotype was recovered from a man between 18 and 35 years old who had mild COVID-19 (a few samples of this study predate the infection). Cell type and time point are not known. CDR3 sequence reads: CASRRGAGTDTQYF. The CDR3 bases are TGCGCCAGCAGACGAGGGGCCGGTACAGATACGCAGTATTTT.